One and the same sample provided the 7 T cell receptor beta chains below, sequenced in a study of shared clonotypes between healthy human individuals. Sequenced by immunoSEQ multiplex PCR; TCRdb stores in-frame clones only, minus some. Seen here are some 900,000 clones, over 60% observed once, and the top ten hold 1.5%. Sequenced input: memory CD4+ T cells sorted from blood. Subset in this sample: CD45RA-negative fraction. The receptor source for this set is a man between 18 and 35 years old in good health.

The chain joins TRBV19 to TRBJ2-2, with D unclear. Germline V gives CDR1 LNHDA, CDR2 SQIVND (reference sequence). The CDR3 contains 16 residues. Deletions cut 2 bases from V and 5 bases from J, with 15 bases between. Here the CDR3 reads CASSISRTYSTGELFF. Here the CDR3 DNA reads TGTGCCAGTAGTATATCGCGGACCTACTCGACCGGGGAGCTGTTTTTT.

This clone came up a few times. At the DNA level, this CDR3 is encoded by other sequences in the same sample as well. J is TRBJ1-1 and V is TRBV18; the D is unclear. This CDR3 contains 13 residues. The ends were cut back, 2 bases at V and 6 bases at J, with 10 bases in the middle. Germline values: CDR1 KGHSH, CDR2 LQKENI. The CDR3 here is CASSPTRQAEAFF. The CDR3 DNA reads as TGTGCCAGCTCACCAACAAGACAAGCTGAAGCTTTCTTT.

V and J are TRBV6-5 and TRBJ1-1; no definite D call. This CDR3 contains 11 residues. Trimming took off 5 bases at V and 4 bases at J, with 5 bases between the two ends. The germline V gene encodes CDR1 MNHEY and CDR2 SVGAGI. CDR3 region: CASSEVTEAFF. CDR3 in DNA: TGTGCCAGCAGTGAAGTCACTGAAGCTTTCTTT.

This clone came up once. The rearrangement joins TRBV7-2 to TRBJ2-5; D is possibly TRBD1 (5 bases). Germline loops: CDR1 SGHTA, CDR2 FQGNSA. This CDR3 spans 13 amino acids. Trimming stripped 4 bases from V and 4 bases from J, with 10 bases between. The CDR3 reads CASSSSRAETQYF. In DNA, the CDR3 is TGTGCCAGCAGCTCGTCCAGGGCAGAGACCCAGTACTTC.

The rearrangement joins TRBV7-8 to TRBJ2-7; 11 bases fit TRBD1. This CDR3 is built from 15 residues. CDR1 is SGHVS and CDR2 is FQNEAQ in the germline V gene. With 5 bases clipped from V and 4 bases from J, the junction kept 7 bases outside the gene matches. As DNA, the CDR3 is TGTGCCAGCAGCCGCGAAGGGACAGGGGGTTACGAGCAGTACTTC. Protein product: CASSREGTGGYEQYF.

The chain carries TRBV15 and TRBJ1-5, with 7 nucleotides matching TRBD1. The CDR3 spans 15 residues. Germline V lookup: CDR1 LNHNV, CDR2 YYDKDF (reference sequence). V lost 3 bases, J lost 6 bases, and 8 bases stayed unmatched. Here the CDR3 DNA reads TGTGCCACCAGCAGCAAACAGGGGCCGGGTCAGCCCCAGCATTTT. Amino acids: CATSSKQGPGQPQHF. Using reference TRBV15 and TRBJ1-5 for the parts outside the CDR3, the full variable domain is DAMVIQNPRYQVTQFGKPVTLSCSQTLNHNVMYWYQQKSSQAPKLLFHYYDKDFNNEADTPDNFQSRRPNTSFCFLDIRSPGLGDTAMYLCATSSKQGPGQPQHFGDGTRLSIL.

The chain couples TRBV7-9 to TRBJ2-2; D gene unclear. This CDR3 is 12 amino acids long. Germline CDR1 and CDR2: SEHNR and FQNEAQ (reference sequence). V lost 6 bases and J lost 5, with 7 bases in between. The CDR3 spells CASRASTGELFF. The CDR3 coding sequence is TGTGCCAGCAGGGCGAGTACCGGGGAGCTGTTTTTT.